Included here is one T cell receptor (beta chain) sequence, with context. Assay: immunoSEQ multiplex PCR; the TCRdb copy retains only in-frame clones and omits some. The data show over 35,000 clones, 95% seen once. This entry comes from a study of T cells in tuberculosis. The CDR3 spans 14 residues. The V gene's germline CDR1 is KGHSH and CDR2 LQKENI. The V end lost 8 bases, the J end lost 8 bases, and 18 bases lay between the germline ends. The receptor comes from a donor aged 10 to 29 with latent tuberculosis or without tuberculosis infection. The sample was PBMCs. The chain links TRBV18 to TRBJ1-4; D is ambiguous. CDR3 DNA: TGTGCCAGCGCGTCCGATGGGCATCAGGAAAAACTGTTTTTT. It codes for CASASDGHQEKLFF.